This T cell receptor beta chain stems from a study of blood T cell repertoires in COVID-19. On the study more broadly: From the United States, Italy and Spain came samples of acute and convalescent COVID-19. Sources were T cells, B-cell-depleted T cells, or PBMCs; the material itself was cDNA or gDNA.

In the authors' workflow: Quantification of nucleated cells was approximated via reference gene primer amplification. Assay: immunoSEQ multiplex PCR; the TCRdb copy retains only in-frame clones and omits some. V, J and clone size are taken as reported in that table, and D and trimming were inferred from the DNA itself. The table has about 80,000 clones, under 80% seen once. The V and J ends lost 5 bases and 4 bases respectively, with 13 bases between them. CDR1 is PRHDT and CDR2 is FYEKMQ in the germline V gene (reference sequence). The length of the CDR3 is 14 residues. This chain links TRBV13 with TRBJ2-3, with D possibly matching TRBD2 (6 bases). The clonotype originates from a human donor in a cohort sampled during active COVID-19. Sequenced: peripheral blood. The CDR3 DNA reads as TGTGCCAGCAGCACGTGGGAGGCCCCAGATACGCAGTATTTT. The encoded protein is CASSTWEAPDTQYF.